A selection of T cell receptor beta chains follows, all from one sample in a study of cytomegalovirus exposure and HLA in healthy donors. Produced via immunoSEQ multiplex PCR; TCRdb's table is partial and in-frame only. The table lists roughly 100,000 clones, 75% to 85% of them singletons. The sequencing sample was made of PBMCs. These receptors were obtained from a man younger than 40 in good health and CMV-seronegative. CDR3s include the opening cysteine and the closing phenylalanine or tryptophan. The order of the fields is clone size, D gene, V gene, J gene, CDR3 DNA, CDR3 protein. The D gene is left open where the match is weak. Clone size is not always given. Where it is, it says once, few, many or a class for expanded clones.

clone size: -
D gene: -
V gene: TRBV18
J gene: TRBJ2-2
CDR3 DNA: TGTGCCAGCTCACTCTTCCCCAGGACACTAAACACCGGGGAGCTGTTTTTT
CDR3 protein: CASSLFPRTLNTGELFF

clone size: -
D gene: TRBD1
V gene: TRBV6-5
J gene: TRBJ1-2
CDR3 DNA: TGTGCCAGCAGTAGGGACAGGGCCTATGGCTACACCTTC
CDR3 protein: CASSRDRAYGYTF

clone size: few
D gene: -
V gene: TRBV6-5
J gene: TRBJ1-5
CDR3 DNA: TGTGCCAGCAGTTACTCCCTCCAGGGAGGGCCCCAGCATTTT
CDR3 protein: CASSYSLQGGPQHF

clone size: -
D gene: -
V gene: TRBV6-6
J gene: TRBJ2-1
CDR3 DNA: TGTGCCAGCAGCCCTTTGAGGAATGAGCAGTTCTTC
CDR3 protein: CASSPLRNEQFF

clone size: -
D gene: -
V gene: TRBV30
J gene: TRBJ1-5
CDR3 DNA: TGTGCCTGGAGTCTGGACAGTCCCTATAGCAATCAGCCCCAGCATTTT
CDR3 protein: CAWSLDSPYSNQPQHF

clone size: few
D gene: -
V gene: TRBV7-2
J gene: TRBJ1-1
CDR3 DNA: TGTGCCAGCAGCTTATGGGCCAGCCCCAGCGAAGCTTTCTTT
CDR3 protein: CASSLWASPSEAFF

clone size: -
D gene: -
V gene: TRBV28
J gene: TRBJ1-2
CDR3 DNA: TGTGCCAGCAGCCCGAAACGGGGCTATGGCTACACCTTC
CDR3 protein: CASSPKRGYGYTF

clone size: -
D gene: TRBD1
V gene: TRBV6-4
J gene: TRBJ1-2
CDR3 DNA: TGTGCCAGCAGTCTCCGAGGGGACAGGAACTATGGCTACACCTTC
CDR3 protein: CASSLRGDRNYGYTF

clone size: -
D gene: TRBD2
V gene: TRBV5-1
J gene: TRBJ2-1
CDR3 DNA: TGCGCCAGCAGCTTGGAACCTAGCGGGCCCAATGAGCAGTTCTTC
CDR3 protein: CASSLEPSGPNEQFF

clone size: -
D gene: TRBD1
V gene: TRBV30
J gene: TRBJ2-7
CDR3 DNA: TGTGCCTGGAGCCGGGGGACAGGGGCCTACGAGCAGTACTTC
CDR3 protein: CAWSRGTGAYEQYF